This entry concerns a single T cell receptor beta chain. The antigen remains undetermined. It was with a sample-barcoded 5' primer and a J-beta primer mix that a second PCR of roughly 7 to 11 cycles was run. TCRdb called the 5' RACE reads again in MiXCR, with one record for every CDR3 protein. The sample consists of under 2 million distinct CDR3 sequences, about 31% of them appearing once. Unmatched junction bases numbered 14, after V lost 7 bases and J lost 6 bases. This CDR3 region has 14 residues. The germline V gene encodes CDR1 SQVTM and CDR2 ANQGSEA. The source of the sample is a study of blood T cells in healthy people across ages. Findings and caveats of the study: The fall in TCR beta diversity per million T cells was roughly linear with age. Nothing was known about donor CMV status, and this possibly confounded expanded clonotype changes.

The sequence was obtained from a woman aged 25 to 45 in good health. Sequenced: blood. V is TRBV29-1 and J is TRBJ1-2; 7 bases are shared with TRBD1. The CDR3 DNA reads TGCAGCGCCAAACCCCTCGACAGGGTGGATGGCTACACCTTC. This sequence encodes CSAKPLDRVDGYTF.